Shown below are 8 T cell receptor beta chains from a single sample sequenced in a study of cytomegalovirus exposure and HLA in healthy donors. Some clones are missing from TCRdb's copy, which holds only in-frame ones; the method was immunoSEQ multiplex PCR. The sample records hundreds of thousands of clones, 90% being singletons. Sequenced input: PBMCs. The receptors shown here come from a woman aged 25 to 45 in good health and CMV-seronegative.

The rearrangement joins TRBV28 to TRBJ2-5; D may be TRBD1 or TRBD2 (5 bases each). The V end lost 5 bases, the J end lost 0 bases, and 31 bases lay between the germline ends. From germline, CDR1 is MDHEN and CDR2 SYDVKM. CDR3 length: 21 amino acids. The CDR3 DNA follows: TGTGCCAGCAGTCCCCGAGCCAGACAGCGGATCCTGACGGGTCACCAAGAGACCCAGTACTTC. Encoded protein: CASSPRARQRILTGHQETQYF.

The chain carries TRBV10-3 and TRBJ2-3, with 8 nucleotides matching TRBD1. This CDR3 spans 16 amino acids. Germline V CDR1 and CDR2: ENHRY, SYGVKD. Germline trimming cut 4 bases from V and 3 bases from J; bases unmatched to any gene: 9. CDR3 bases: TGTGCCATCAGTGCCCCCGGACAGGGTGATACAGATACGCAGTATTTT. The encoded protein is CAISAPGQGDTDTQYF.

This clone has a single count. The chain has TRBV6-5 and TRBJ1-5, with 9 bases that match TRBD1. The CDR3 sequence is 14 residues long. In germline, CDR1 is MNHEY, CDR2 SVGAGI. V dropped 0 bases and J dropped 6; count of bases not matched to a gene: 0. CDR3 loop: CASSYSDRGQPQHF. The CDR3 DNA reads TGTGCCAGCAGTTACTCGGACAGGGGTCAGCCCCAGCATTTT.

The V gene is TRBV29-1, the J gene TRBJ2-7; either TRBD1 or TRBD2 may supply D (6 bases each). V lost 5 bases to trimming and J lost 6 bases, with 17 bases between them. This CDR3 is built from 13 residues. Germline loops: CDR1 SQVTM, CDR2 ANQGSEA. As DNA, the CDR3 is TGCAGCGTTTTCGAGGGGGGACGGGGCGAGCAGTACTTC. Translating it yields CSVFEGGRGEQYF.

This clone was observed once. The rearrangement uses TRBV18 and TRBJ1-1, with 7 bases fitting TRBD1. Looked up from germline, CDR1 is KGHSH and CDR2 is LQKENI. V shed 4 bases and J 0 bases; nucleotides not matched to a gene: 2. The CDR3 contains 14 residues. This chain's CDR3 is CASSLGQLNTEAFF. The CDR3 DNA reads TGTGCCAGCTCACTGGGACAGCTGAACACTGAAGCTTTCTTT. Full variable domain (missing parts from reference TRBV18 and TRBJ1-1): NAGVMQNPRHLVRRRGQEARLRCSPMKGHSHVYWYRQLPEEGLKFMVYLQKENIIDESGMPKERFSAEFPKEGPSILRIQQVVRGDSAAYFCASSLGQLNTEAFFGQGTRLTVV.

The rearrangement uses TRBV27 and TRBJ2-1; D is uncertain. Germline lookup yields CDR1 MNHEY and CDR2 SMNVEV (reference sequence). V dropped 3 bases and J dropped 6 bases, with 9 bases sitting between them. There are 13 residues in the CDR3. CDR3 coding DNA: TGTGCCAGCAGTTTTACAAGGTCCAATGAGCAGTTCTTC. It encodes CASSFTRSNEQFF.

V gene TRBV19 combines with J gene TRBJ1-5; tentatively, D is TRBD1 (6 bases). V was pared by 3 bases and J by 4 bases, with 13 bases between. The CDR3 is 15 amino acids. The germline gives CDR1 LNHDA, CDR2 SQIVND (reference sequence). The CDR3 region is CASSMRGQGNQPQHF. Here the CDR3 DNA reads TGTGCCAGTAGTATGAGAGGCCAGGGGAATCAGCCCCAGCATTTT.

This chain connects TRBV2 to TRBJ1-5, with a tentative D call TRBD1 (6 bases). Trimming left V 3 bases short and J 4 bases short, with 16 bases between. This CDR3 contains 16 residues. From germline, CDR1 is SNHLY and CDR2 FYNNEI. CDR3 region: CASSEVNRVANQPQHF. The CDR3 bases are TGTGCCAGCAGTGAGGTGAACAGGGTCGCAAATCAGCCCCAGCATTTT.